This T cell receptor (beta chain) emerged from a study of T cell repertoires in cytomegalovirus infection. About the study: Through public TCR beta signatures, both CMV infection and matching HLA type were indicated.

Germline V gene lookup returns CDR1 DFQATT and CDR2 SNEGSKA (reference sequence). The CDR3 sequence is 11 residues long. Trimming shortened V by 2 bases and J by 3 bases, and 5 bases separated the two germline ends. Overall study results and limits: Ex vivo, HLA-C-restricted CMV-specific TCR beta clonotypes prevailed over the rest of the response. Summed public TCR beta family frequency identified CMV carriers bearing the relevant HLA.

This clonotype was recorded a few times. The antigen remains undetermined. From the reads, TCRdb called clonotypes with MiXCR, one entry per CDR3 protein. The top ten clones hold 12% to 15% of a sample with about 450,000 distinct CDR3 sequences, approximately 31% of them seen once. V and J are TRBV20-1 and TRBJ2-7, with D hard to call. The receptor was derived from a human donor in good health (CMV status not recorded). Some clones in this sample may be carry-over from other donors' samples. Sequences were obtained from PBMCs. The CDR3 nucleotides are TGCAGTGCTAGAAAGGGCTACGAGCAGTACTTC. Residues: CSARKGYEQYF.